The next 26 T cell receptor beta chains were all read from a single sample in a study of T-cell reconstitution after alpha-beta-depleted transplantation in children. A library of TCRbeta sequences, prepared with unique molecular identifiers, was generated. TCRdb reprocessed the PCR reads with MiXCR, giving one entry per CDR3 protein. The sample holds about 610,000 distinct CDR3 sequences, under 12% seen once. The sequencing used PBMCs from the stem cell graft donor, collected from the stem cell graft. These receptor sequences come from a human donor who donated a stem cell graft to a child with acute myeloid leukemia.

The genes are TRBV27 and TRBJ2-7; a weak D match, TRBD1 (6 bases). The V gene lost 6 bases and the J gene lost 4 bases, with 25 bases spanning the gap. CDR1 is MNHEY and CDR2 is SMNVEV in the germline V gene (reference sequence). The CDR3 spans 17 residues. The CDR3 is CASRRLGFRDTIYEQYF. CDR3 bases: TGTGCCAGCAGGCGGCTTGGCTTCCGGGACACAATTTACGAGCAGTACTTC.

This rearrangement joins TRBV15 to TRBJ1-1; D gene ambiguous. Germline loops: CDR1 LNHNV, CDR2 YYDKDF (reference sequence). Trimming took 7 bases from V and 4 from J, leaving 13 bases between them. There are 13 residues in the CDR3. The CDR3 sequence: CATNSDRRTEAFF. CDR3 DNA sequence: TGTGCCACCAATTCCGACCGACGCACTGAAGCTTTCTTT.

This clonotype came up a few times. The chain couples TRBV7-2 to TRBJ2-3; TRBD2 aligns across 8 bases. Germline loops: CDR1 SGHTA, CDR2 FQGNSA. The CDR3 has 14 residues. V lost 5 bases to trimming and J lost 4 bases; unmatched junction nucleotides: 5. CDR3 nucleotides: TGTGCCAGCAGCAAAAGCGGGAGTGCAGATACGCAGTATTTT. Translation gives CASSKSGSADTQYF.

This clonotype has only a few counts. The genes are TRBV6-5 and TRBJ2-2; perhaps TRBD1 as D (6 bases). CDR3 size: 14 residues. The germline gives CDR1 MNHEY, CDR2 SVGAGI. Trimming stripped 0 bases from V and 12 bases from J, with 14 bases between. The CDR3 nucleotides are TGTGCCAGCAGTTACTCGAACGTCCAGGGGAAGCTGTTTTTT. Translated, it gives CASSYSNVQGKLFF.

This clonotype was counted a few times. V and J are TRBV12-3 or TRBV12-4 and TRBJ2-3; no reliable D call. The CDR3 is 15 residues long. V was trimmed by 4 bases and J by 1 base, leaving 12 bases between them. In DNA form, the CDR3 reads TGTGCCAGCAGTTCCCTCGAGGAAGGCACAGATACGCAGTATTTT. Its protein is CASSSLEEGTDTQYF.

CDR3 sequence (DNA): TGTGCCAGCAGCCCCACGACCGTTACCTACGAGCAGTACTTC. Its protein is CASSPTTVTYEQYF. The chain combines TRBV7-2 with TRBJ2-7; no clear D. Germline V gene data show CDR1 as SGHTA and CDR2 as FQGNSA. The CDR3 contains 14 residues. V was clipped by 5 bases and J by 2 bases, with 13 bases between them.

This clonotype has just a few counts. The chain employs TRBV12-3 or TRBV12-4 and TRBJ2-5; TRBD2 matches 8 bases. The CDR3 runs to 16 residues. Trimming at V came to 8 bases and at J to 5 bases, leaving 16 bases not matched to a gene. CDR3 residues: CASRLRSGGAWETQYF. For the CDR3, the DNA is TGTGCCAGCCGCCTAAGGTCGGGAGGGGCCTGGGAGACCCAGTACTTC.

CDR3 sequence (DNA): TGTGCCAGCAGCCAAGACCGGGACAGTAATGAAAAACTGTTTTTT. It yields the protein CASSQDRDSNEKLFF. The V call is TRBV4-2, the J call TRBJ1-4; 7 nucleotides align to TRBD1. The V gene's germline CDR1 is LGHNA and CDR2 YNFKEQ. The V and J ends lost 0 bases and 4 bases, in that order; junction bases with no gene match: 2. The CDR3 is 15 amino acids.

The chain couples TRBV5-1 to TRBJ2-3; D perhaps matches TRBD2 (7 bases). Per germline, CDR1 SGHRS and CDR2 YFSETQ. The CDR3 is made up of 17 amino acids. V lost 4 bases, J lost 5 bases, and 23 bases lay in between. The CDR3: CASSPTGGRDNLDTQYF. The CDR3, as DNA: TGCGCCAGCAGCCCGACCGGGGGGCGGGACAATTTAGATACGCAGTATTTT.

At least ten counts were recorded for this clonotype. V is TRBV6-6 and J is TRBJ1-1; the D gene is possibly TRBD1 (6 bases). The CDR3 covers 13 residues. V was cut by 4 bases and J by 4 bases, with 10 bases left in between. CDR1 and CDR2 from the germline V gene are MNHNY and SVGAGI (reference sequence). The chain's CDR3 is CASSSGVGTEAFF. The CDR3 DNA reads as TGTGCCAGCAGTTCAGGGGTGGGCACTGAAGCTTTCTTT.

This clonotype was seen a few times. The V gene is TRBV9, the J gene TRBJ2-3; D is unresolved. V shed 4 bases and J shed 0 bases, with 12 bases lying between them. Per the germline V gene, CDR1 is SGDLS and CDR2 is YYNGEE. This CDR3 spans 15 amino acids. The CDR3 bases are TGTGCCAGCAGCTGGGATTCCCCTAGCACAGATACGCAGTATTTT. Translation: CASSWDSPSTDTQYF.

The genes are TRBV7-9 and TRBJ2-7; no firm D call. The CDR3 is 14 amino acids. The V end was cut by 2 bases, the J end by 1 base, with 9 bases between. The germline CDR1 and CDR2 sequences are SEHNR and FQNEAQ (reference sequence). CDR3 coding DNA: TGTGCCAGCAGCTTAAGTGCCCAGTCCTACGAGCAGTACTTC. Its translation is CASSLSAQSYEQYF.

This clonotype was recorded many times. This chain links TRBV29-1 with TRBJ2-1; 8 positions agree with TRBD2. The CDR3 covers 13 residues. V gave up 6 bases and J gave up 4 bases; unmatched junction bases: 5. Germline-derived CDR1 and CDR2 are SQVTM and ANQGSEA. DNA for the CDR3: TGCAGCGTGACGGGAGGGCCTTACAATGAGCAGTTCTTC. As protein: CSVTGGPYNEQFF.

The chain recombines TRBV18 with TRBJ2-7, with D tentatively TRBD1 (6 bases). Germline CDR1 reads KGHSH; CDR2 reads LQKENI. V lost 2 bases and J lost 3, with 14 bases in between. The CDR3 sequence is 15 residues long. The CDR3 DNA follows: TGTGCCAGCTCACCAACTGGGGACACAATCTACGAGCAGTACTTC. This gives the protein CASSPTGDTIYEQYF.

This clonotype was seen repeatedly, ten times or more. The rearrangement joins TRBV28 to TRBJ2-7; a possible D gene is TRBD1 (5 bases). CDR1 MDHEN and CDR2 SYDVKM come from the germline V gene. V lost 4 bases to trimming and J lost 7 bases, with 17 bases between them. This CDR3 is built from 14 residues. CDR3 sequence reads: CASSSPKRTREQYF. The DNA for the CDR3 is TGTGCCAGCAGTTCACCCAAGAGGACAAGGGAGCAGTACTTC.

This clonotype was found many times. The rearrangement joins TRBV28 to TRBJ2-7; no firm D call. V lost 3 bases and J lost 0, with 12 bases in between. The CDR3 sequence is 15 residues long. Germline CDR1 reads MDHEN; CDR2 reads SYDVKM. The CDR3 region has the DNA TGTGCCAGCAGTTTGCAGGACCGACACTCCTACGAGCAGTACTTC. It translates to CASSLQDRHSYEQYF.

This clonotype was detected many times. The rearrangement uses TRBV10-3 and TRBJ2-7; D possibly uses TRBD1 or TRBD2 (5 bases each). The V gene lost 7 bases and the J gene lost 2 bases, with 12 bases spanning the gap. CDR1 and CDR2 from the germline V gene are ENHRY and SYGVKD. The CDR3 is made up of 13 amino acids. DNA of the CDR3: TGTGCCATCACCCGGGGCCCTACCTACGAGCAGTACTTC. Amino acids: CAITRGPTYEQYF.

This clonotype has a count of ten or more. The V and J genes are TRBV5-1 and TRBJ2-1; D is possibly TRBD1 (6 bases). The CDR3 covers 15 residues. The germline CDR1 and CDR2 sequences are SGHRS and YFSETQ. Trimming left V 0 bases short and J 1 base short, with 8 bases between. The CDR3 DNA reads TGCGCCAGCAGCTTGGTGCAGGGGTCCTACAATGAGCAGTTCTTC. It specifies CASSLVQGSYNEQFF. Supplemented by reference TRBV5-1 and TRBJ2-1, the full variable domain reads KAGVTQTPRYLIKTRGQQVTLSCSPISGHRSVSWYQQTPGQGLQFLFEYFSETQRNKGNFPGRFSGRQFSNSRSEMNVSTLELGDSALYLCASSLVQGSYNEQFFGPGTRLTVL.

This clonotype was detected a few times. J is TRBJ2-5 and V is TRBV20-1; D gene unclear. Trimming pared 2 bases from V and 4 bases from J, leaving 8 bases between. Germline V gene data show CDR1 as DFQATT and CDR2 as SNEGSKA (reference sequence). There are 12 residues in the CDR3. CDR3 coding DNA: TGCAGTGCTAGAATCCCGGTAGAGACCCAGTACTTC. This codes for CSARIPVETQYF.

This clonotype occurred a few times. V gene TRBV28 combines with J gene TRBJ2-5, with D perhaps TRBD1 or TRBD2 (6 bases each). Germline CDR1 reads MDHEN; CDR2 reads SYDVKM. V lost 4 bases and J 0 bases, leaving 15 bases between the germline ends. This CDR3 spans 16 amino acids. CDR3 protein: CASSSPRGGNQETQYF. The DNA of the CDR3 is TGTGCCAGCAGTTCCCCGCGAGGGGGGAACCAAGAGACCCAGTACTTC.

This clonotype was observed a few times. The chain combines TRBV30 with TRBJ2-1, with 10 nucleotides matching TRBD2. Germline CDR1 is GTSNPN and CDR2 is SVGIG (reference sequence). This CDR3 has 15 amino acids. V lost 4 bases, J lost 8 bases, and 11 bases stayed unmatched. DNA for the CDR3: TGTGCCTGGACCGAAGGGCTAGCGGGAGTGGATGAGCAGTTCTTC. This gives the protein CAWTEGLAGVDEQFF.

The chain joins TRBV7-2 to TRBJ1-2; D remains unclear. V lost 4 bases to trimming and J lost 8 bases, with 17 bases between them. This CDR3 is 14 amino acids long. Germline CDR1 is SGHTA and CDR2 is FQGNSA. This CDR3 is CASSYGRSGRGYTF. Here the CDR3 DNA reads TGTGCCAGCAGCTACGGACGGTCGGGGAGGGGCTACACCTTC.

This clonotype was seen only a few times. The chain carries TRBV6-1 and TRBJ2-3; 8 nucleotides line up with TRBD1. There are 17 residues in the CDR3. The V gene's germline CDR1 is MNHNS and CDR2 SASEGT. Trimming at V came to 6 bases and at J to 2 bases, leaving 13 bases not matched to a gene. The CDR3 here is CASRLQGTGPNTDTQYF. CDR3 sequence (DNA): TGTGCCAGCAGACTGCAAGGGACAGGTCCCAACACAGATACGCAGTATTTT.

There are many counts of this clonotype. The CDR3 region is CSASGSGVYEQYF. The CDR3 DNA follows: TGCAGCGCCAGCGGGAGCGGCGTTTACGAGCAGTACTTC. V is TRBV29-1 and J is TRBJ2-7; TRBD2 aligns across 8 bases. Trimming cost V 7 bases and J 4 bases; bases outside gene matches: 9. Germline CDR1 and CDR2: SQVTM and ANQGSEA. This CDR3 spans 13 amino acids.

The chain employs TRBV5-1 and TRBJ2-1; 8 positions match TRBD1. V gave up 4 bases and J gave up 5 bases; unmatched junction bases: 8. The CDR3 has 15 amino acids. The germline gives CDR1 SGHRS, CDR2 YFSETQ. The CDR3 is CASSHDQGAHNEQFF. CDR3 nucleotides: TGCGCCAGCAGCCATGATCAGGGGGCCCACAATGAGCAGTTCTTC.

The V gene is TRBV20-1, the J gene TRBJ2-7, with 8 positions matching TRBD2. The V gene end was trimmed by 6 bases and the J gene end by 5 bases; junction bases not matched to a gene: 9. Germline CDR1 reads DFQATT; CDR2 reads SNEGSKA (reference sequence). The CDR3 runs to 13 residues. For the CDR3, the DNA is TGCAGTGCCGTCCTCCTAGCGGGCCACGAGCAGTACTTC. This gives the protein CSAVLLAGHEQYF.